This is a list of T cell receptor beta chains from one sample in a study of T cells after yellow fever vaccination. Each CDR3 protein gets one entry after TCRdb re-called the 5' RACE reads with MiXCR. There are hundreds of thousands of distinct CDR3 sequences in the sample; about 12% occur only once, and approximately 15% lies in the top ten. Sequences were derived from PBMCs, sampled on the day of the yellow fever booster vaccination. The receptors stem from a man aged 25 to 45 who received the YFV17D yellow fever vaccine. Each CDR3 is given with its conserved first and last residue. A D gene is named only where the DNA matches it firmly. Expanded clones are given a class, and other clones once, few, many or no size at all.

CASSSPQGIREQYF	TGTGCCAGCAGCTCCCCCCAGGGGATTCGGGAGCAGTACTTC	NA	TRBV12-3/TRBV12-4	TRBJ2-7	few
CASSSEGWGSNQPQHF	TGTGCCAGCAGTTCCGAGGGTTGGGGGAGCAATCAGCCCCAGCATTTT	NA	TRBV27	TRBJ1-5	few
CASSLVEGGGSEQFF	TGTGCCAGCAGCTTAGTAGAGGGCGGGGGGAGTGAGCAGTTCTTC	TRBD2	TRBV7-2	TRBJ2-1	NA
CASSPDRVWYEQYF	TGTGCCAGCAGCCCAGACAGGGTTTGGTACGAGCAGTACTTC	TRBD1	TRBV7-8	TRBJ2-7	once
CASSHPLLARTGELFF	TGTGCCAGCAGCCACCCCTTGCTAGCGCGCACCGGGGAGCTGTTTTTT	NA	TRBV3-1	TRBJ2-2	NA
CASTHGGKTYEQYF	TGTGCCAGCACCCACGGGGGGAAAACCTACGAGCAGTACTTC	TRBD2	TRBV7-9	TRBJ2-7	many
CASSNSGRTSYNEQFF	TGTGCCAGCAGTAACAGCGGGAGGACCTCCTACAATGAGCAGTTCTTC	TRBD2	TRBV5-8	TRBJ2-1	few
CATPSEDTGELFF	TGCGCCACACCCTCGGAGGACACCGGGGAGCTGTTTTTT	NA	TRBV23-1	TRBJ2-2	NA
CASSRPGGSDGNTIYF	TGCGCCAGCAGTCGGCCGGGGGGCTCAGATGGAAACACCATATATTTT	NA	TRBV5-1	TRBJ1-3	few
CASSLGLAGLPYTQYF	TGTGCCAGCAGCCTTGGACTAGCGGGACTTCCCTATACGCAGTATTTT	TRBD2	TRBV7-2	TRBJ2-3	NA
CASSLPGLEVFF	TGTGCCAGCAGTCTACCGGGACTAGAGGTGTTCTTC	TRBD2	TRBV7-2	TRBJ2-4	NA
CASSSLGGSNQPQHF	TGTGCCAGCAGCTCACTCGGAGGAAGCAATCAGCCCCAGCATTTT	NA	TRBV7-8	TRBJ1-5	few
CASRSTRESYEQYF	TGTGCCAGCAGATCTACGCGGGAGTCCTACGAGCAGTACTTC	TRBD2	TRBV7-8	TRBJ2-7	NA
CASSLQGTGARRTEAFF	TGTGCCAGCAGTTTACAGGGGACAGGGGCTCGGAGAACTGAAGCTTTCTTT	TRBD1	TRBV12-3/TRBV12-4	TRBJ1-1	NA
CASSLVWTSIYNEQFF	TGTGCCAGCAGCTTAGTGTGGACTAGCATCTACAATGAGCAGTTCTTC	TRBD2	TRBV11-2	TRBJ2-1	few
CSASPQPGANVLTF	TGCAGTGCTAGCCCCCAACCTGGGGCCAACGTCCTGACTTTC	NA	TRBV20-1	TRBJ2-6	few
CASSLIDRGYGYTF	TGTGCCAGCAGTTTAATAGACAGGGGCTATGGCTACACCTTC	TRBD1	TRBV27	TRBJ1-2	NA
CASSLEPDSGANVLTF	TGTGCCAGCAGCTTGGAGCCGGACTCTGGGGCCAACGTCCTGACTTTC	NA	TRBV5-4	TRBJ2-6	NA
CSASSGAWATNEKLFF	TGCAGTGCAAGCTCAGGCGCCTGGGCAACTAATGAAAAACTGTTTTTT	NA	TRBV20-1	TRBJ1-4	NA
CASSLLGSGGPLNEQFF	TGTGCCAGCAGTTTATTAGGGTCGGGAGGGCCCCTAAATGAGCAGTTCTTC	TRBD2	TRBV12-3/TRBV12-4	TRBJ2-1	NA
CASSVGTGTSLIHEQYF	TGTGCCAGCAGCGTGGGGACCGGGACATCCCTGATCCACGAGCAGTACTTC	NA	TRBV9	TRBJ2-7	NA
CSVTGGSSTDTQYF	TGCAGCGTGACCGGGGGGTCTAGCACAGATACGCAGTATTTT	TRBD2	TRBV29-1	TRBJ2-3	few